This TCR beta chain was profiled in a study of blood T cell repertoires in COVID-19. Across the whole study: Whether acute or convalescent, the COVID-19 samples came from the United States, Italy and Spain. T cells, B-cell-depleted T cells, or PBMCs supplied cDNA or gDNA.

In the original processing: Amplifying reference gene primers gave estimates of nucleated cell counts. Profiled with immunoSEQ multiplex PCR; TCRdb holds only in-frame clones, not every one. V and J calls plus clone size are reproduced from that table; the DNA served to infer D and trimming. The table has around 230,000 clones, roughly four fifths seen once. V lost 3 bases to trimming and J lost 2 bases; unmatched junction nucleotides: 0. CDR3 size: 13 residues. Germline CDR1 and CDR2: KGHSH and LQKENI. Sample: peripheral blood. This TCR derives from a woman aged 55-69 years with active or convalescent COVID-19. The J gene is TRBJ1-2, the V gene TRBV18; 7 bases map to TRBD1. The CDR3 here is CASSPGQNYGYTF. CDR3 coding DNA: TGTGCCAGCTCACCGGGACAGAACTATGGCTACACCTTC.